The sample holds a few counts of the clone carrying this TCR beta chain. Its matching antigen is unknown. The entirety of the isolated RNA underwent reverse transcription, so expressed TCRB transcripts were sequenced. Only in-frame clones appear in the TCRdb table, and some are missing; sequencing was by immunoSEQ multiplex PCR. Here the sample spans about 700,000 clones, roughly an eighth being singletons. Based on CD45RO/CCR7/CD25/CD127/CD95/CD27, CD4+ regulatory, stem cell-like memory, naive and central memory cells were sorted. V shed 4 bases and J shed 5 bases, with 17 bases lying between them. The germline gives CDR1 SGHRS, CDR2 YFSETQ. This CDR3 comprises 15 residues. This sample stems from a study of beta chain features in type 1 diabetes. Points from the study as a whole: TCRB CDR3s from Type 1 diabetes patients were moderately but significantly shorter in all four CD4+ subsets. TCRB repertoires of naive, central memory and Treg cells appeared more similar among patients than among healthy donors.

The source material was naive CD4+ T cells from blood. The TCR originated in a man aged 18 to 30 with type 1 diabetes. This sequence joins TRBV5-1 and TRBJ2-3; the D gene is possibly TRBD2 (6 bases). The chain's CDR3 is CASSNLAAHGDTQYF. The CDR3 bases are TGCGCCAGCAGCAATTTAGCGGCACACGGAGATACGCAGTATTTT.